These 20 T cell receptor beta chains came from one sample sequenced in a study of cytomegalovirus exposure and HLA in healthy donors. The study ran its PCR with 60 Vbeta and 13 Jbeta primers. The method was immunoSEQ multiplex PCR; TCRdb's version includes in-frame clones alone and lacks a portion of them. The sample has approximately 150,000 clones, 65% to 80% seen once; the top ten hold around 13%. The specimen sequenced was PBMCs. Receptors originate from a man between 35 and 55 years old in good health and CMV-seropositive.

There are a few counts of this clone. V and J are TRBV4-3 and TRBJ1-1; TRBD1 matches 8 bases. J lost 5 bases, V lost 0 bases, and 8 bases had no gene match. Germline-derived CDR1 and CDR2 are LGHNA and YSLEER. The CDR3 has 16 residues. CDR3 in amino acids: CASSQDGTGGETEAFF. DNA of the CDR3: TGCGCCAGCAGCCAAGACGGCACAGGGGGAGAAACTGAAGCTTTCTTT.

As regards this clone: Other DNA sequences within the sample encode an identical CDR3. The CDR3 reads CASSQLGDRGRYTQYF. The CDR3 nucleotides read TGCGCCAGCAGCCAGCTTGGGGACAGGGGGCGATATACGCAGTATTTT. The chain employs TRBV4-1 and TRBJ2-3, with 12 bases matching TRBD1. The CDR3 spans 16 residues. The trim removed 3 bases at V and 7 bases at J, leaving 8 bases unmatched. Germline V gives CDR1 MGHRA, CDR2 YSYEKL.

The chain carries TRBV27 and TRBJ2-1, with D possibly being TRBD1 (5 bases). Germline V gene data show CDR1 as MNHEY and CDR2 as SMNVEV (reference sequence). The CDR3 is made up of 14 amino acids. The V end was cut by 3 bases, the J end by 3 bases, with 9 bases between. The CDR3 is CASSFQGSYNEQFF. The DNA of the CDR3 is TGTGCCAGCAGTTTCCAGGGCAGCTACAATGAGCAGTTCTTC.

This chain links TRBV9 with TRBJ2-1, with 7 bases identical to TRBD1. Germline loops: CDR1 SGDLS, CDR2 YYNGEE. The CDR3 totals 14 residues. Germline trimming cut 0 bases from V and 7 bases from J; bases unmatched to any gene: 4. CDR3 region: CASSVVGGWNEQFF. CDR3 DNA sequence: TGTGCCAGCAGCGTAGTAGGGGGCTGGAATGAGCAGTTCTTC.

This clone was detected a few times. The chain links TRBV7-9 to TRBJ1-1; D ambiguous. This CDR3 has 13 amino acids. CDR1 SEHNR and CDR2 FQNEAQ come from the germline V gene (reference sequence). Deletions cut 5 bases from V and 1 base from J, with 8 bases between. This CDR3 reads CASSTDGNTEAFF. In DNA, the CDR3 is TGTGCCAGCAGCACAGATGGGAACACTGAAGCTTTCTTT.

A note on this clone: One junction end does not reproduce the germline sequence, and a read error may be involved. CDR3 amino acids: CASSSGPLAKNSQYF. CDR3 nucleotide sequence: TGTGCCAGCAGTTCCGGACCTCTAGCCAAAAACAGTCAGTACTTC. The J gene is TRBJ2-4, the V gene TRBV27, with a tentative D call TRBD2 (5 bases). CDR1 and CDR2 from the germline V gene are MNHEY and SMNVEV (reference sequence). The length of the CDR3 is 15 residues.

This rearrangement joins TRBV4-1 to TRBJ2-5; the D gene is possibly TRBD1 (6 bases). This CDR3 has 14 residues. Germline V gives CDR1 MGHRA, CDR2 YSYEKL. Deletions cut 4 bases from V and 0 bases from J, with 9 bases between. The CDR3 DNA is TGCGCCAGCAGCCCCGGACAGCACCAAGAGACCCAGTACTTC. Translation gives CASSPGQHQETQYF.

This chain connects TRBV5-6 to TRBJ2-7; maybe TRBD1 (6 bases). Trimming took off 0 bases at V and 4 bases at J, with 11 bases between the two ends. CDR3 size: 14 residues. Germline V gene lookup returns CDR1 SGHDT and CDR2 YYEEEE. CDR3 DNA: TGTGCCAGCAGCTTGGGTAGGGGGAGATACGAGCAGTACTTC. As protein: CASSLGRGRYEQYF.

J is TRBJ2-7 and V is TRBV19; D is possibly TRBD1 (5 bases). The CDR3 totals 16 residues. Per germline, CDR1 LNHDA and CDR2 SQIVND (reference sequence). Trimming removed 2 bases at V and 6 bases at J, with 20 bases between. In DNA, the CDR3 is TGTGCCAGTAGTATAAGGTCAAGGGGCCTAGAAATCGAGCAGTACTTC. As protein: CASSIRSRGLEIEQYF.

Of note for this clone: The junction shows a germline mismatch at one end, possibly a read error. The rearrangement links TRBV5-1 to TRBJ2-4; 10 bases align to TRBD1. This CDR3 is 18 amino acids long. Per germline, CDR1 SGHRS and CDR2 YFSETQ. In nucleotides, the CDR3 is TGCGCCAGCAGCCCCTTTGGGACAGGGGCCGTAGCCAAAAACAGTCAGTACTTC. Protein: CASSPFGTGAVAKNSQYF.

The chain combines TRBV6-5 with TRBJ1-2; 8 nucleotides agree with TRBD1. The CDR3 is made up of 13 amino acids. Germline CDR1 is MNHEY and CDR2 is SVGAGI. The junction had 8 bases not matched to a gene; V was cut back by 6 bases and J by 8 bases. For the CDR3, the DNA is TGTGCCAGCAGCCTTGACAGGGGTGGCGGCTACACCTTC. Its protein is CASSLDRGGGYTF.

This chain links TRBV2 with TRBJ2-1; 7 positions match TRBD2. This CDR3 has 16 amino acids. Trimming cost V 2 bases and J 7 bases; bases outside gene matches: 11. The V gene's germline CDR1 is SNHLY and CDR2 FYNNEI. Here the CDR3 reads CASSEWGGTHGNEQFF. The DNA of the CDR3 is TGTGCCAGCAGTGAATGGGGGGGGACCCACGGGAATGAGCAGTTCTTC.

The chain combines TRBV28 with TRBJ2-3; possible D gene TRBD1, 5 bases. Germline V gene lookup returns CDR1 MDHEN and CDR2 SYDVKM. V lost 2 bases and J 6 bases, leaving 15 bases between the germline ends. The CDR3 has 15 amino acids. The CDR3 region has the DNA TGTGCCAGCAGTTTACGGCAGGGTCGTTTGGATACGCAGTATTTT. Its translation is CASSLRQGRLDTQYF.

As to this clone: Additional DNA sequences in this sample encode the identical CDR3. This chain links TRBV5-4 with TRBJ1-3; D uncertain. The CDR3 length is 13 residues. CDR1 is SGHNT, CDR2 YYREEE, per germline (reference sequence). V lost 0 bases and J lost 2, with 3 bases in between. The CDR3 DNA sequence: TGTGCCAGCAGCTTGGCCGCTGGAAACACCATATATTTT. Its translation: CASSLAAGNTIYF.

The chain recombines TRBV7-9 with TRBJ2-5, with 7 bases matching TRBD2. Trimming took 4 bases from V and 5 from J; bases not matched to a gene: 13. Germline CDR1 is SEHNR and CDR2 is FQNEAQ (reference sequence). The CDR3 has 16 residues. DNA for the CDR3: TGTGCCAGCAGCTCGGGGGGTCTAGCGGCGAAGGAGACCCAGTACTTC. Translated: CASSSGGLAAKETQYF.

The chain carries TRBV11-2 and TRBJ1-5; TRBD1 matches at 7 bases. The length of the CDR3 is 15 residues. The V gene's germline CDR1 is SGHAT and CDR2 FQNNGV. Losses at the gene ends were 1 base for V and 6 bases for J; bases not matched to a gene: 6. CDR3 nucleotide sequence: TGTGCCAGCAGCTTAGGGGACAGCCTCGGTCAGCCCCAGCATTTT. It specifies CASSLGDSLGQPQHF.

This CDR3 reads CATRLLLGTDTQYF. For the CDR3, the DNA is TGTGCCACCCGTCTCCTCCTCGGGACAGATACGCAGTATTTT. The chain employs TRBV6-1 and TRBJ2-3; D not certain. There are 14 residues in the CDR3. V dropped 10 bases and J dropped 3 bases, with 17 bases sitting between them. Germline V gives CDR1 MNHNS, CDR2 SASEGT.

The table lists this clone with a count of one. One end of the junction does not line up with germline, which may come from a read error. The J gene is TRBJ2-2, the V gene TRBV7-9; D not certain. CDR3 length: 14 amino acids. Germline V lookup: CDR1 SEHNR, CDR2 FQNEAQ (reference sequence). CDR3 amino acids: CSSSFSRNTGELFF. CDR3 coding DNA: TGTTCCAGCAGCTTTTCTCGGAACACCGGGGAGCTGTTTTTT.

This rearrangement joins TRBV12-5 to TRBJ2-2, with TRBD2 identical over 10 bases. Germline CDR1 reads LGHNT; CDR2 reads FRNRAP. The CDR3 runs 16 residues. Germline trimming cut 3 bases from V and 8 bases from J; bases unmatched to any gene: 9. CDR3 sequence reads: CASGFEVAGGKGELFF. The CDR3 nucleotides are TGTGCTAGTGGTTTCGAGGTAGCGGGAGGAAAAGGGGAGCTGTTTTTT.

This clone was seen a handful of times. CDR3 in amino acids: CASSETSGSLYNEQFF. The CDR3 coding sequence is TGCGCCAGCAGTGAGACTAGCGGGAGCCTTTACAATGAGCAGTTCTTC. The chain links TRBV10-1 to TRBJ2-1; 11 bases match TRBD2. The CDR3 length is 16 residues. V lost 2 bases, J lost 4 bases, and 4 bases stayed unmatched. CDR1 and CDR2 from the germline V gene are WNHNN and SYGVQD (reference sequence).